Following are 30 T cell receptor beta chains from one sample sequenced in a study of blood T cell repertoires in COVID-19 (dated by TCRdb to about 2020). The method behind the library was the immunoSEQ multiplex PCR assay. This is the immuneACCESS table as TCRdb keeps it, with only in-frame sequences that have V and J called. A part of the clones is gone; compared with another copy, unresolved V genes explain less than half, and the rest is unexplained. For this sample the table gives 55,000 to 75,000 clones, of which roughly 88% were detected only once. The ten top clones hold about 3.2% of the sample. The specimen sequenced was peripheral blood. The source is a man aged 45-65 years with active COVID-19.

The chain couples TRBV10-3 to TRBJ2-5, with TRBD2 identical over 8 bases. Germline V gene data show CDR1 as ENHRY and CDR2 as SYGVKD. The CDR3 runs 14 residues. J gave up 8 bases and V 6 bases, and 11 bases lay outside the gene matches. The CDR3 DNA is TGTGCCATCAGGCCGGGACTAGAGGGCCGCACCCAGTACTTC. It codes for CAIRPGLEGRTQYF.

This chain connects TRBV5-1 to TRBJ2-3; 9 nucleotides align to TRBD2. CDR1 SGHRS and CDR2 YFSETQ come from the germline V gene. There are 14 residues in the CDR3. The J segment lost 2 bases and the V segment lost 7 bases, leaving 5 bases of the junction unmatched. The CDR3 reads CASGRGGDTDTQYF. The CDR3, as DNA: TGCGCCAGCGGGCGGGGGGGTGACACAGATACGCAGTATTTT.

The rearrangement joins TRBV30 to TRBJ2-3; 7 positions match TRBD2. Per germline, CDR1 GTSNPN and CDR2 SVGIG (reference sequence). The CDR3 contains 15 residues. Trimming at V came to 0 bases and at J to 2 bases, leaving 5 bases not matched to a gene. The CDR3 DNA sequence: TGTGCCTGGAGTGTCGGGGCGGGGGACACAGATACGCAGTATTTT. This translates into CAWSVGAGDTDTQYF. The variable domain in full, with the rest retrieved from reference TRBV30 and TRBJ2-3, is SQTIHQWPATLVQPVGSPLSLECTVEGTSNPNLYWYRQAAGRGLQLLFYSVGIGQISSEVPQNLSASRPQDRQFILSSKKLLLSDSGFYLCAWSVGAGDTDTQYFGPGTRLTVL.

The CDR3 protein is CASSPRDRGHGYTF. CDR3 sequence (DNA): TGTGCCAGCAGCCCCCGGGACAGGGGGCATGGCTACACCTTC. This chain uses TRBV5-4 with TRBJ1-2; 12 bases agree with TRBD1. This CDR3 spans 14 amino acids. Germline V CDR1 and CDR2: SGHNT, YYREEE (reference sequence). Losses at the gene ends were 4 bases for V and 6 bases for J; bases not matched to a gene: 4.

The genes are TRBV19 and TRBJ1-4; 9 nucleotides match TRBD1. The CDR3 has 15 amino acids. With V trimmed by 7 bases and J by 5 bases, 8 bases remained unmatched. From germline, CDR1 is LNHDA and CDR2 SQIVND (reference sequence). The CDR3 spells CASTEQGARNEKLFF. Here the CDR3 DNA reads TGTGCCAGTACCGAACAGGGGGCGAGGAATGAAAAACTGTTTTTT. Full variable domain (remainder filled in from reference TRBV19 and TRBJ1-4): DGGITQSPKYLFRKEGQNVTLSCEQNLNHDAMYWYRQDPGQGLRLIYYSQIVNDFQKGDIAEGYSVSREKKESFPLTVTSAQKNPTAFYLCASTEQGARNEKLFFGSGTQLSVL.

The V and J genes are TRBV6-5 and TRBJ1-2; 7 positions agree with TRBD1. The V gene end was trimmed by 11 bases and the J gene end by 5 bases; junction bases not matched to a gene: 11. There are 13 residues in the CDR3. CDR1 is MNHEY and CDR2 is SVGAGI in the germline V gene. CDR3 sequence (DNA): TGTGCCGGACGCCGACAGGGTCGGTATGGCTACACCTTC. The encoded protein is CAGRRQGRYGYTF.

V usage is TRBV4-1 and J usage is TRBJ2-2, with 7 bases aligning to TRBD1. Trimming removed 1 base from V and 7 bases from J; junction bases left unmatched: 6. The germline CDR1 and CDR2 sequences are MGHRA and YSYEKL. The CDR3 length is 15 residues. CDR3 region: CASSQAPGGGGELFF. CDR3 coding DNA: TGCGCCAGCAGCCAAGCGCCAGGGGGTGGCGGGGAGCTGTTTTTT.

The genes are TRBV2 and TRBJ1-2; TRBD1 matches 7 bases. The germline gives CDR1 SNHLY, CDR2 FYNNEI. The junction had 14 bases not matched to a gene; V was cut back by 5 bases and J by 8 bases. The CDR3 totals 15 residues. CDR3 residues: CASSPRRDSPLGYTF. In nucleotides, the CDR3 is TGTGCCAGCAGTCCCCGCCGGGACAGTCCCCTAGGCTACACCTTC.

The chain is built from TRBV5-1 and TRBJ2-1, with TRBD2 matching over 9 bases. V shed 4 bases and J 5 bases; nucleotides not matched to a gene: 10. Looked up from germline, CDR1 is SGHRS and CDR2 is YFSETQ. The CDR3 totals 16 residues. The CDR3 coding sequence is TGCGCCAGCAGCGCGGGCCCAGCGGGGGGCAACAATGAGCAGTTCTTC. This sequence encodes CASSAGPAGGNNEQFF.

The genes are TRBV2 and TRBJ1-1; unclear D gene. V was trimmed by 7 bases and J by 0 bases, leaving 12 bases between them. The germline V gene has CDR1 SNHLY and CDR2 FYNNEI. CDR3 size: 14 residues. Written as DNA, the CDR3 is TGTGCCAGCAAACGGGATACTCTGAACACTGAAGCTTTCTTT. Translated, it gives CASKRDTLNTEAFF.

The V gene is TRBV5-4, the J gene TRBJ1-1; no definite D call. CDR3 length: 14 residues. Germline V gene lookup returns CDR1 SGHNT and CDR2 YYREEE (reference sequence). The V and J ends lost 0 bases and 1 base respectively, with 7 bases between them. The CDR3 DNA follows: TGTGCCAGCAGCTTGGCTGCCAGGAACACTGAAGCTTTCTTT. Its protein product is CASSLAARNTEAFF.

The chain has TRBV5-4 and TRBJ1-1, with TRBD1 as a possible D gene (5 bases). The CDR3 runs 14 residues. The V and J ends lost 2 bases and 0 bases respectively, with 8 bases between them. In germline, CDR1 is SGHNT, CDR2 YYREEE (reference sequence). The CDR3 DNA reads TGTGCCAGCAGCTTTGGGGGGGTGAACACTGAAGCTTTCTTT. This codes for CASSFGGVNTEAFF. Variable domain in full (rest from reference TRBV5-4 and TRBJ1-1): ETGVTQSPTHLIKTRGQQVTLRCSSQSGHNTVSWYQQALGQGPQFIFQYYREEENGRGNFPPRFSGLQFPNYSSELNVNALELDDSALYLCASSFGGVNTEAFFGQGTRLTVV.

Regarding this clone: At one boundary the junction diverges from the germline segment, which might be a read error. V and J are TRBV5-6 and TRBJ2-1; 10 bases align to TRBD2. Germline V CDR1 and CDR2: SGHDT, YYEEEE. The CDR3 spans 13 residues. The DNA of the CDR3 is TGTGCCAGCAGCTTGTTCGAGCGGGGGGGCTTGGTCTTC. Its translation: CASSLFERGGLVF.

The V call is TRBV13, the J call TRBJ2-1; D is possibly TRBD1 (6 bases). Germline lookup yields CDR1 PRHDT and CDR2 FYEKMQ (reference sequence). V was clipped by 5 bases and J by 4 bases, with 18 bases between them. The CDR3 is made up of 16 amino acids. CDR3 DNA: TGTGCCAGCAGCCAACCCGGGACACTTTCGTACAATGAGCAGTTCTTC. It codes for CASSQPGTLSYNEQFF.

This chain uses TRBV7-3 with TRBJ2-1; 10 bases match TRBD2. This CDR3 is built from 15 residues. Germline CDR1 and CDR2: SGHTA and FQGTGA. J was trimmed by 14 bases and V by 2 bases; bases with no gene match: 12. CDR3 sequence (DNA): TGTGCCAGCAGCTTAGTACCAGCGGGGGGGAATCCGAAGTTCTTC. Protein sequence: CASSLVPAGGNPKFF.

This rearrangement joins TRBV7-2 to TRBJ2-1; TRBD1 matches at 7 bases. This CDR3 comprises 14 residues. Germline CDR1 is SGHTA and CDR2 is FQGNSA. With 6 bases clipped from V and 6 bases from J, the junction kept 8 bases outside the gene matches. For the CDR3, the DNA is TGTGCCAGCAGAGGAATGGCAGGGGGCAATGAGCAGTTCTTC. Amino acid sequence: CASRGMAGGNEQFF.

In DNA, the CDR3 is TGTGCCAGTAGTATAGTCCGGGGGGTTAGCAATCAGCCCCAGCATTTT. It yields the protein CASSIVRGVSNQPQHF. The chain links TRBV19 to TRBJ1-5; D is possibly TRBD1 (5 bases). CDR3 size: 16 residues. The V end lost 1 base, the J end lost 0 bases, and 10 bases lay between the germline ends. Germline CDR1 and CDR2: LNHDA and SQIVND (reference sequence). Based on the CDR3 plus reference TRBV19 and TRBJ1-5, the full variable domain is DGGITQSPKYLFRKEGQNVTLSCEQNLNHDAMYWYRQDPGQGLRLIYYSQIVNDFQKGDIAEGYSVSREKKESFPLTVTSAQKNPTAFYLCASSIVRGVSNQPQHFGDGTRLSIL.

The rearrangement links TRBV7-9 to TRBJ1-6, with D unresolved. The V end lost 4 bases, the J end lost 7 bases, and 11 bases lay between the germline ends. Germline-derived CDR1 and CDR2 are SEHNR and FQNEAQ (reference sequence). The CDR3 loop spans 14 amino acids. Written as DNA, the CDR3 is TGTGCCAGCAGCTCTACCCGAGGAAATTCACCCCTCCACTTT. This gives the protein CASSSTRGNSPLHF.

The V and J genes are TRBV4-1 and TRBJ2-3; 16 nucleotides align to TRBD2. The CDR3 length is 20 residues. J lost 8 bases, V lost 3 bases, and 17 bases had no gene match. The germline V gene has CDR1 MGHRA and CDR2 YSYEKL. The CDR3 nucleotides read TGCGCCAGCAGCCACGAGGGACTAGCGGGGGGGCCGAGGTCCAAAGGTACGCAGTATTTT. It codes for CASSHEGLAGGPRSKGTQYF.

To note about this clone: The sample carries other DNA sequences with the same CDR3. This chain connects TRBV6-5 to TRBJ1-3; 8 bases map to TRBD1. This CDR3 region has 14 residues. With V trimmed by 5 bases and J by 1 base, 1 base remained unmatched. Germline V gene lookup returns CDR1 MNHEY and CDR2 SVGAGI. CDR3 sequence reads: CASSRQGSGNTIYF. The CDR3 DNA reads TGTGCCAGCAGTCGACAGGGGTCTGGAAACACCATATATTTT.

This chain links TRBV6-5 with TRBJ2-5; D gene uncertain. Trimming shortened V by 0 bases and J by 5 bases, and 4 bases separated the two germline ends. The CDR3 has 12 residues. Germline V gene sequence: CDR1 MNHEY, CDR2 SVGAGI. The CDR3 region is CASSYSAETQYF. CDR3 nucleotide sequence: TGTGCCAGCAGTTACTCGGCCGAGACCCAGTACTTC.

V is TRBV15 and J is TRBJ1-3, with TRBD1 as a possible D gene (6 bases). The length of the CDR3 is 13 residues. V was shortened by 11 bases and J by 11 bases, with 22 bases between the two germline ends. CDR1 LNHNV and CDR2 YYDKDF come from the germline V gene (reference sequence). CDR3 region: CAASTGSIRAIYF. The CDR3 nucleotides read TGTGCCGCCTCTACAGGGTCGATCCGAGCCATATATTTT.

The CDR3 DNA reads as TGCAGTGCTACCAGGGAGGACGAGCAGTACTTC. The encoded protein is CSATREDEQYF. The V and J genes are TRBV20-1 and TRBJ2-7, with D maybe TRBD2 (6 bases). Germline V gene data show CDR1 as DFQATT and CDR2 as SNEGSKA (reference sequence). Trimming pared 4 bases from V and 5 bases from J, leaving 9 bases between. This CDR3 has 11 amino acids.

The rearrangement joins TRBV12-3 or TRBV12-4 to TRBJ2-7; D is unresolved. The CDR3 sequence is 11 residues long. Trimming took 5 bases from V and 4 from J, leaving 6 bases between them. The CDR3 region is CASSPDYEQYF. CDR3 nucleotide sequence: TGTGCCAGCAGTCCAGATTACGAGCAGTACTTC.

V is TRBV5-1 and J is TRBJ1-1, with 9 positions matching TRBD1. Germline V gene sequence: CDR1 SGHRS, CDR2 YFSETQ. Losses at the gene ends were 3 bases for V and 3 bases for J; bases not matched to a gene: 6. The CDR3 is 15 amino acids. The CDR3 nucleotides read TGCGCCAGCAGCTCGGGGACAGGGTGGGACACTGAAGCTTTCTTT. Amino acids: CASSSGTGWDTEAFF.

This chain uses TRBV5-1 with TRBJ2-1, with D tentatively TRBD2 (5 bases). The CDR3 contains 14 residues. Between the trimmed V and J ends, which lost 2 bases and 8 bases, there was a span of 14 bases. From germline, CDR1 is SGHRS and CDR2 YFSETQ. CDR3 nucleotide sequence: TGCGCCAGCAGCTTAGAGGGCCAAAGGGATGAGCAGTTCTTC. Translation gives CASSLEGQRDEQFF.

The chain combines TRBV9 with TRBJ1-6; 11 bases are a match to TRBD1. Germline assignment: CDR1 SGDLS and CDR2 YYNGEE. Unmatched junction bases numbered 6, after V lost 4 bases and J lost 9 bases. There are 15 residues in the CDR3. CDR3 sequence reads: CASSPGQGATSPLHF. CDR3 DNA: TGTGCCAGCAGCCCAGGACAGGGGGCAACTTCACCCCTCCACTTT.

The rearrangement uses TRBV19 and TRBJ2-5, with a weak D call TRBD2 (5 bases). CDR3 length: 14 amino acids. Germline V gene lookup returns CDR1 LNHDA and CDR2 SQIVND (reference sequence). V gave up 11 bases and J gave up 4 bases, with 20 bases separating them. The CDR3 reads CAVSPEASSETQYF. CDR3 coding DNA: TGTGCCGTCAGTCCGGAGGCTAGCTCAGAGACCCAGTACTTC.

This clone was recorded only once. The chain has TRBV2 and TRBJ1-1; no clear D gene. The V end was cut by 4 bases, the J end by 0 bases, with 9 bases between. CDR1 and CDR2 (germline): SNHLY, FYNNEI. The CDR3 loop spans 14 amino acids. The CDR3 nucleotides are TGTGCCAGCAGTGCTGGAGAAATGAACACTGAAGCTTTCTTT. Translating gives CASSAGEMNTEAFF.

This clone showed up just once. This chain's CDR3 is CASNADSLYNEQFF. The DNA of the CDR3 is TGCGCCAGCAACGCGGACTCCCTCTACAATGAGCAGTTCTTC. The rearrangement joins TRBV5-1 to TRBJ2-1, with D maybe TRBD2 (5 bases). The CDR3 runs 14 residues. From germline, CDR1 is SGHRS and CDR2 YFSETQ. V gave up 6 bases and J gave up 3 bases, with 13 bases separating them.